This entry is about one T cell receptor beta chain. This entry is derived from a study of cytomegalovirus exposure and HLA in healthy donors. Primers for the PCR totalled 60 Vbeta and 13 Jbeta. Profiled with immunoSEQ multiplex PCR; TCRdb holds only in-frame clones, not every one. The sample yields about 89,000 clones, around 77% seen once. V lost 5 bases and J 10 bases, leaving 23 bases between the germline ends. CDR1 and CDR2 from the germline V gene are SGHAT and FQNNGV. The length of the CDR3 is 15 residues. Sequencing used PBMCs. This rearrangement joins TRBV11-2 to TRBJ2-5; D is ambiguous. This receptor was obtained from a man aged 25-40 years in good health and CMV-seronegative. The CDR3 region is CASSPSHDSGMIQYF. In DNA form, the CDR3 reads TGTGCCAGCAGCCCCTCCCACGACTCCGGCATGATCCAGTACTTC.